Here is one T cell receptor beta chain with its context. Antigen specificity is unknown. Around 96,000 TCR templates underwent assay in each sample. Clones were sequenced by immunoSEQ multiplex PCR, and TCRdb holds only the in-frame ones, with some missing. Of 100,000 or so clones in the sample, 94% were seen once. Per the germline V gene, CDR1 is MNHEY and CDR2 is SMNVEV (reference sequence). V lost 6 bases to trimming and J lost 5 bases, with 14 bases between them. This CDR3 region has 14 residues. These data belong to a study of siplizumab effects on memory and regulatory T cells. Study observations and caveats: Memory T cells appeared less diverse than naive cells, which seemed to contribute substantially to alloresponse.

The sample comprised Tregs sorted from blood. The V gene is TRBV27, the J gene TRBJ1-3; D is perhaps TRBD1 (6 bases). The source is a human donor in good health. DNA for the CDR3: TGTGCCAGCAGGCCGACAGGCGTTAGAAACACCATATATTTT. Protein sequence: CASRPTGVRNTIYF.